Listed below are T cell receptor beta chains from one sample, sequenced in a study of T cells in Graves' hyperthyroidism and ophthalmopathy. TCRdb itself ran the multiplex PCR reads through MiXCR, one entry per CDR3 protein. The repertoire holds 700,000 or so distinct CDR3 sequences, 14% seen once, with 9.5% to 15% in the top ten. The specimen sequenced was blood. The source is a woman aged 50 to 60 with Graves' ophthalmopathy. Both conserved end residues are part of each CDR3. A D gene is named only where the DNA matches it firmly. Only some rows state a clone size, as once, few, many or a class for expanded clones.

d_gene,j_gene,abundance,v_gene,CDR3nt,CDR3aa
.,TRBJ1-6,.,TRBV28,TGTGCCAGCAGTTTATTGTATTCACCCCTCCACTTT,CASSLLYSPLHF
.,TRBJ2-7,few,TRBV7-2,TGTGCCAGCACCCCGGGTAGGACAACCTTTTACGAGCAGTACTTC,CASTPGRTTFYEQYF
.,TRBJ2-7,many,TRBV28,TGTGCCAGCCAAGGGGCGGGACGTTCCTACGAGCAGTACTTC,CASQGAGRSYEQYF
.,TRBJ2-1,many,TRBV18,TGTGCCAGCTCACCTGTACCGGGCTCCTACAATGAGCAGTTCTTC,CASSPVPGSYNEQFF
.,TRBJ1-1,many,TRBV3-1,TGTGCCAGCAGCCAAGGCCTAGAAGGCTGGGGGACTGAAGCTTTCTTT,CASSQGLEGWGTEAFF
.,TRBJ2-3,many,TRBV10-3,TGTGCCGTGACCAAGGGAGAGACAGATACGCAGTATTTT,CAVTKGETDTQYF
TRBD2,TRBJ2-1,.,TRBV7-2,TGTGCCAGCAGCTCAAGTCTCACTAGCGGGAGGGCCAGTGAGCAGTTCTTC,CASSSSLTSGRASEQFF
.,TRBJ2-1,few,TRBV10-3,TGTGCCACCGTCGACGGGACGTTAAACAATGAGCAGTTCTTC,CATVDGTLNNEQFF
.,TRBJ1-2,.,TRBV7-9,TGTGCCAGCAGCTTATTTTGGGGAGAGGGCTACACCTTC,CASSLFWGEGYTF
TRBD1,TRBJ2-7,few,TRBV25-1,TGTGCCAGCAGTACTGACAGGGGGTCAACCCTACGAAGGCAGTACTTC,CASSTDRGSTLRRQYF
TRBD1,TRBJ2-2,few,TRBV10-3,TGTGCCATCAGGGACAGGGGAACGAACACCGGGGAGCTGTTTTTT,CAIRDRGTNTGELFF
.,TRBJ2-7,.,TRBV4-3,TGCGCCTGCAGCCCCCGGACTGGCTACGAGCAGTACTTC,CACSPRTGYEQYF
TRBD1,TRBJ1-6,few,TRBV7-3,TGTGCCAGCAGCTTAGAGGGACAGGGGATGTCACCCCTCCACTTT,CASSLEGQGMSPLHF
.,TRBJ1-2,.,TRBV13,TGTGCCAGCAGCCAAGGGCCGGTGGAGACAAATGGCTACACCTTC,CASSQGPVETNGYTF
TRBD2,TRBJ2-1,few,TRBV19,TGTGCCAGTAGAGGGACTAGCGGGAGTTTATATGAGCAGTTCTTC,CASRGTSGSLYEQFF
TRBD1,TRBJ2-4,few,TRBV6-8,TGTGCCAGCAGCCCGGGACAGCGAAACATTCAGTACTTC,CASSPGQRNIQYF
TRBD2,TRBJ2-3,.,TRBV2,TGTGCCAGCCCGGGACTAGCGGGAGTGGGGAGGGATACGCAGTATTTT,CASPGLAGVGRDTQYF
.,TRBJ2-7,.,TRBV7-3,TGTGCCAGCAGCTTAGTATCTGCGGGCAAAGGCTACGAGCAGTACTTC,CASSLVSAGKGYEQYF
.,TRBJ1-2,few,TRBV15,TGTGCCACCAGCAGAGATTTAGGACAGCATGGCTACACCTTC,CATSRDLGQHGYTF
.,TRBJ1-2,many,TRBV7-9,TGTGCCAGCAGTCAAGAGGCGGAGAACTATGGCTACACCTTC,CASSQEAENYGYTF
.,TRBJ2-1,many,TRBV7-7,TGTGCTAGCAGCTTAGCGCTCGGCGGAGCGGCGGGGGCTTACAATGAGCAGTTCTTC,CASSLALGGAAGAYNEQFF
.,TRBJ1-1,many,TRBV18,TGTGCCAGCTCCCGAATAGGGGACACTGAAGCTTTCTTT,CASSRIGDTEAFF
.,TRBJ2-7,.,TRBV7-2,TGTGCCAGCAGCTTGACCCAGGGGAGATACGAGCAGTACTTC,CASSLTQGRYEQYF
TRBD2,TRBJ2-1,many,TRBV3-1,TGTGCCAGCAGCTCTCGACTAGCGGGAAGGAATGAGCAGTTCTTC,CASSSRLAGRNEQFF
.,TRBJ1-6,many,TRBV6-1,TGTGCCAGCAGTAGACGTTTACCACAGGGCTCGTATTCACCCCTCCACTTT,CASSRRLPQGSYSPLHF
.,TRBJ1-2,.,TRBV20-1,TGCAGTGCAAGCGACAGACCTCTTAACTATGGCTACACCTTC,CSASDRPLNYGYTF
.,TRBJ2-7,many,TRBV7-9,TGTGCCAGCAGCTTGGGCGGGGATTTGGCCGAGCAGTACTTC,CASSLGGDLAEQYF
TRBD2,TRBJ2-7,many,TRBV20-1,TGCAGTGCTCCTTTAGCGGGAGGGTCCTACGAGCAGTACTTC,CSAPLAGGSYEQYF
TRBD2,TRBJ2-7,many,TRBV28,TGTGCCAGCAGTATAGCGGGGACTACCTACGAGCAGTACTTC,CASSIAGTTYEQYF
.,TRBJ2-1,.,TRBV6-1,TGTGCCACCCGAGAAGTCAATGAGCAGTTCTTC,CATREVNEQFF
TRBD2,TRBJ2-3,many,TRBV5-1,TGCGCCAGCAGCTTGGGCTTCGGGGGGTCAGATACGCAGTATTTT,CASSLGFGGSDTQYF
TRBD1,TRBJ1-2,many,TRBV27,TGTGCCAGCAGTTTGTCCGGGACAGGGGTGTATGGCTACACCTTC,CASSLSGTGVYGYTF
TRBD2,TRBJ2-3,few,TRBV29-1,TGCAGCGGGGATAGCGGGGCCTCAGATACGCAGTATTTT,CSGDSGASDTQYF
.,TRBJ2-7,.,TRBV15,TGTGCCACCAGCAGAGATCCGGGATCAACCTACGAGCAGTACTTC,CATSRDPGSTYEQYF
.,TRBJ2-2,.,TRBV20-1,TGCAGTGCTAGCAGGGGCGGGAACACCGGGGAGCTGTTTTTT,CSASRGGNTGELFF
.,TRBJ1-5,few,TRBV7-2,TGTGCCAGCAGCTTTCTCGAGAATCAGCCCCAGCATTTT,CASSFLENQPQHF
TRBD2,TRBJ2-3,few,TRBV10-3,TGTGCCTCACACGGACTAGCGCCCACAGATACGCAGTATTTT,CASHGLAPTDTQYF
TRBD2,TRBJ2-1,many,TRBV7-6,TGTGCCAGCAGCTCCAGGGTAGGACTAGGTGATGAGCAGTTCTTC,CASSSRVGLGDEQFF
TRBD1,TRBJ2-1,.,TRBV20-1,TGCAGTGCTAGTTGGAACAGGGGGAGGTACAATGAGCAGTTCTTC,CSASWNRGRYNEQFF
.,TRBJ1-2,.,TRBV6-1,TGTGCCAGCAGGTTGGCTTCCTATGGCTACACCTTC,CASRLASYGYTF
TRBD2,TRBJ2-2,.,TRBV4-3,TGCGCCAGCAGCCAGATCTGGACTAGCGGGAGAACCGGGGAGCTGTTTTTT,CASSQIWTSGRTGELFF
.,TRBJ1-1,many,TRBV28,TGTGCCAGCAGCTATCAAGCGAACACTGAAGCTTTCTTT,CASSYQANTEAFF
.,TRBJ1-6,.,TRBV4-1,TGCGCCAGCAGCCAAGTTCAGCTTTTGGCGGCACCCCTCCACTTT,CASSQVQLLAAPLHF
TRBD1,TRBJ2-3,.,TRBV24-1,TGTGCCACCGAGGGTGACAGGGCAGATACGCAGTATTTT,CATEGDRADTQYF